The 8 T cell receptor beta chains in this list originate from one sample, sequenced in a study of Graves' ophthalmopathy and Graves' hyperthyroidism. Amplification from RNA transcripts yielded the TCR beta CDR3 regions. The workflow started with a first-round RT-PCR run with HTBI primers and then moved on to a second-round multiplex PCR. TCRdb used MiXCR to reprocess the multiplex PCR reads, holding one entry per CDR3 protein. This table has around 1,200,000 distinct CDR3 sequences, about two fifths appearing once. Sequenced sample: peripheral blood or thyroid tissue (not recorded which). These receptor sequences come from an adult man with Graves' hyperthyroidism.

V gene TRBV12-3 or TRBV12-4 combines with J gene TRBJ1-2; 7 nucleotides align to TRBD1. This CDR3 has 14 residues. V shed 6 bases, J shed 5 bases, and the junction held 9 bases outside the gene matches. The CDR3 DNA is TGTGCCAGCAGCCGGGACAGTTTCTTTTATGGCTACACCTTC. Its translation is CASSRDSFFYGYTF.

The DNA of the CDR3 is TGTGCCAGCAGCCAAGGCCCCTGGGTCGAAGCTTTCTTT. Residues: CASSQGPWVEAFF. V is TRBV6-6 and J is TRBJ1-1; D is uncertain. V was trimmed by 6 bases and J by 8 bases, leaving 16 bases between them. The CDR3 is 13 residues long. Germline CDR1 MNHNY, CDR2 SVGAGI (reference sequence).

At least ten counts were recorded for this clonotype. The chain joins TRBV7-9 to TRBJ2-7, with 15 bases aligning to TRBD2. This CDR3 is 17 amino acids long. Trimming took 5 bases from V and 2 from J; bases not matched to a gene: 7. Germline CDR1 and CDR2: SEHNR and FQNEAQ (reference sequence). The CDR3 is CASSPRGLAGGPYEQYF. DNA of the CDR3: TGTGCCAGCAGCCCCAGGGGACTAGCGGGAGGACCCTACGAGCAGTACTTC.

The chain uses TRBV29-1 and TRBJ2-5; 10 bases map to TRBD2. Per the germline V gene, CDR1 is SQVTM and CDR2 is ANQGSEA. The CDR3 runs 14 residues. The CDR3 is CSARPLAGTRAQYF. CDR3 nucleotides: TGCAGTGCTAGGCCACTAGCGGGGACTAGGGCCCAGTACTTC.

This clonotype appeared many times. V gene TRBV29-1 combines with J gene TRBJ2-2, with D unclear. This CDR3 has 12 amino acids. The germline V gene encodes CDR1 SQVTM and CDR2 ANQGSEA. V was clipped by 4 bases and J by 6 bases, with 9 bases between them. CDR3 bases: TGCAGCGTTGTACCGGACGCCGGGGAGCTGTTTTTT. Translating gives CSVVPDAGELFF.

This clonotype was observed at least ten times. The chain links TRBV18 to TRBJ2-7; tentative D call: TRBD1 (6 bases). Germline values: CDR1 KGHSH, CDR2 LQKENI. This CDR3 contains 13 residues. Trimming cost V 8 bases and J 4 bases, with 15 bases left between them. CDR3 residues: CASSPPDSYEQYF. In DNA, the CDR3 is TGTGCCAGCAGCCCGCCGGACAGTTACGAGCAGTACTTC.

The chain is built from TRBV7-2 and TRBJ2-1; 8 nucleotides align to TRBD2. Germline V CDR1 and CDR2: SGHTA, FQGNSA. After removal of 5 bases from V and 3 bases from J, the junction contained 9 bases not matched to a gene. This CDR3 contains 16 residues. DNA for the CDR3: TGTGCCAGCAGCCAAGATGGCAGCGGGAGCTACAATGAGCAGTTCTTC. Its translation is CASSQDGSGSYNEQFF. Using reference TRBV7-2 and TRBJ2-1 for the parts outside the CDR3, the full variable domain is GAGVSQSPSNKVTEKGKDVELRCDPISGHTALYWYRQSLGQGLEFLIYFQGNSAPDKSGLPSDRFSAERTGGSVSTLTIQRTQQEDSAVYLCASSQDGSGSYNEQFFGPGTRLTVL.

This clonotype was seen more than once but under ten times. This rearrangement joins TRBV15 to TRBJ2-3, with 13 positions matching TRBD2. The J segment lost 0 bases and the V segment lost 8 bases, leaving 5 bases of the junction unmatched. CDR3 length: 16 amino acids. Germline V gene sequence: CDR1 LNHNV, CDR2 YYDKDF (reference sequence). The CDR3 is CATGETSGRSTDTQYF. CDR3 bases: TGTGCCACCGGAGAGACTAGCGGGAGGAGCACAGATACGCAGTATTTT.